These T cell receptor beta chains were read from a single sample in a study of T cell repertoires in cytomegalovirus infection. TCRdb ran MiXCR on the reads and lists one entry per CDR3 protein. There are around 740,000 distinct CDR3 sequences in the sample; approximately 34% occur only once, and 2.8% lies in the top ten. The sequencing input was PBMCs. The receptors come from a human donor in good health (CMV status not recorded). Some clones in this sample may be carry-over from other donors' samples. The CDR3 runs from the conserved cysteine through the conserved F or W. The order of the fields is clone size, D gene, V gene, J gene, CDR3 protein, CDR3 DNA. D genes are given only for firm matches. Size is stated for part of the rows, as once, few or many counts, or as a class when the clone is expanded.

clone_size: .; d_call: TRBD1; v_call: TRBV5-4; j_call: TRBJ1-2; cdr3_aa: CASSLEGGRALGYTF; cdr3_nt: TGTGCCAGCAGCTTGGAAGGGGGCAGGGCTTTAGGCTACACCTTC
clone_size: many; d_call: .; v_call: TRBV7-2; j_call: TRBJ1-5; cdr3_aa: CASSAGRGDSNQPQHF; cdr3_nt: TGTGCCAGCAGCGCCGGGCGGGGGGATAGCAATCAGCCCCAGCATTTT
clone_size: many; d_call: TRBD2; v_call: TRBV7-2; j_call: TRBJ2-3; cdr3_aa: CASSLVGGLAASDTQYF; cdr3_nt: TGTGCCAGCAGCTTAGTAGGGGGACTAGCAGCGTCAGATACGCAGTATTTT
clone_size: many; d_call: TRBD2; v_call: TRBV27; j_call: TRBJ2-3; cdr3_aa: CASSLRTSGTDTQYF; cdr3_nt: TGTGCCAGCAGCTTAAGGACTAGCGGTACAGATACGCAGTATTTT
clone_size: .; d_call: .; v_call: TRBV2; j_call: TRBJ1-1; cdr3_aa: CASSPRGMTPEAFF; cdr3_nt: TGTGCCAGCTCCCCTAGGGGGATGACGCCTGAAGCTTTCTTT
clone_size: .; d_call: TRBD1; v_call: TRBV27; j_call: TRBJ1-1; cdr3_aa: CASSFDRAGNTEAFF; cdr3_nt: TGTGCCAGCAGTTTCGACAGGGCCGGGAACACTGAAGCTTTCTTT
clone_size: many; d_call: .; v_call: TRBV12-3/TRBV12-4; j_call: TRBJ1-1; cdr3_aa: CASSLVQPLEAFF; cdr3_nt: TGTGCCAGCAGTTTAGTGCAGCCTCTTGAAGCTTTCTTT
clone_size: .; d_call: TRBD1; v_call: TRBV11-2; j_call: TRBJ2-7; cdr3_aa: CASSSTGTGDYEQYF; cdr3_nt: TGTGCCAGCAGCTCCACCGGGACAGGGGACTACGAGCAGTACTTC
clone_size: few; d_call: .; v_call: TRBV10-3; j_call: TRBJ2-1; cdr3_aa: CAADGGPVKFF; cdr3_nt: TGTGCCGCCGATGGGGGGCCCGTTAAGTTCTTC
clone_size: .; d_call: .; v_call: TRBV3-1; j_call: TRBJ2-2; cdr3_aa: CASSPSGPNTGELFF; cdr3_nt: TGTGCCAGCAGCCCGAGTGGTCCGAACACCGGGGAGCTGTTTTTT
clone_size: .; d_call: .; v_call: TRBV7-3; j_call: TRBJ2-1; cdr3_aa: CASSLLEVPYNEQFF; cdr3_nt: TGTGCCAGCAGCTTACTAGAGGTACCTTACAATGAGCAGTTCTTC
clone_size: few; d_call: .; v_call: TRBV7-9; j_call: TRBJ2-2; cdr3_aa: CASSLALLNTGELFF; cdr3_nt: TGTGCCAGCAGCTTAGCCCTGCTGAACACCGGGGAGCTGTTTTTT
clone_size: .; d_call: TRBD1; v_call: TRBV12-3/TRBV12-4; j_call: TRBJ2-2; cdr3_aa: CASSRTGGASGELFF; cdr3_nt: TGTGCCAGCAGTCGGACAGGGGGCGCCTCGGGGGAGCTGTTTTTT
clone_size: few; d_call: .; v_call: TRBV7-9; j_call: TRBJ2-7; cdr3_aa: CASSDSGPYEQYF; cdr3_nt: TGTGCCAGCAGCGATTCGGGGCCTTACGAGCAGTACTTC
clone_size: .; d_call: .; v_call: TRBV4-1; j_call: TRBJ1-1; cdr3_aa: CASSQERGEANTEAFF; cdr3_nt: TGCGCCAGCAGCCAAGAACGAGGGGAGGCGAACACTGAAGCTTTCTTT
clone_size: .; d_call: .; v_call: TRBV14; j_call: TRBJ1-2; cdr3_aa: CASSQVPGQSAGYTF; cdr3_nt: TGTGCCAGCAGCCAAGTACCCGGGCAGAGCGCTGGCTACACCTTC
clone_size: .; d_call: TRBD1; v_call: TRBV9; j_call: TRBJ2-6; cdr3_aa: CASSPDSGGAGANVLTF; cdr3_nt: TGTGCCAGCAGCCCAGACTCAGGGGGCGCTGGGGCCAACGTCCTGACTTTC
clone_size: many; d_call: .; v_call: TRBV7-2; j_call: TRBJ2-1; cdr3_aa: CASSSTPSPNNEQFF; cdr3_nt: TGTGCCAGCAGCTCGACACCCTCCCCCAACAATGAGCAGTTCTTC
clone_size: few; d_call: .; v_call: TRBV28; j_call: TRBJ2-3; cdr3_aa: CASSLFRTRGDTQYF; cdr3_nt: TGTGCCAGCAGTTTATTCCGGACTCGAGGGGATACGCAGTATTTT
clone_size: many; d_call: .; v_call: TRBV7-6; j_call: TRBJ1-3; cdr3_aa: CASSVSGISGNTIYF; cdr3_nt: TGTGCCAGCAGCGTATCAGGGATCTCTGGAAACACCATATATTTT
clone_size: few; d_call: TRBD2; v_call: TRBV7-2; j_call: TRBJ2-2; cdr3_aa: CASSPRLAAYTGELFF; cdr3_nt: TGTGCCAGCAGCCCGAGACTAGCGGCCTACACCGGGGAGCTGTTTTTT
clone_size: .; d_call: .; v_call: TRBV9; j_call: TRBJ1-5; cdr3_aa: CASGEGGHQPQHF; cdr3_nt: TGTGCCAGCGGGGAGGGGGGCCATCAGCCCCAGCATTTT
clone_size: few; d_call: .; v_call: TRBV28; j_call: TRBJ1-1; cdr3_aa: CASSLPTGDDGAFF; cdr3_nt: TGTGCCAGCAGTTTACCGACAGGTGACGATGGGGCTTTCTTT
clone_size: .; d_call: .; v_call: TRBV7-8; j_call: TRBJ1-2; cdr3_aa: CASSPAGGAFYGYTF; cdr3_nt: TGTGCCAGCAGCCCGGCGGGAGGGGCTTTCTATGGCTACACCTTC
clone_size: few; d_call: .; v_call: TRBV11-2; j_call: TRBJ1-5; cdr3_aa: CASSTTGGAGPQHF; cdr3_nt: TGTGCCAGCAGCACGACAGGTGGGGCGGGGCCCCAGCATTTT
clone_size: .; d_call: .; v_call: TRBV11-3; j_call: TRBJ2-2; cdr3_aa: CASSSRPAAAGELFF; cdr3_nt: TGTGCCAGCAGCTCCCGACCAGCCGCAGCCGGGGAGCTGTTTTTT
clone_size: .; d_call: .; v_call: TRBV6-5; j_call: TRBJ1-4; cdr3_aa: CASSPRRFGEKLFF; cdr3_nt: TGTGCCAGCAGCCCTCGAAGATTTGGGGAAAAACTGTTTTTT
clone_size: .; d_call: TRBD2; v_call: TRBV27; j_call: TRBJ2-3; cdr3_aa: CSSSFQTSGGGEDTQYF; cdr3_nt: TGTTCCAGCAGTTTCCAGACTAGCGGGGGTGGGGAAGATACGCAGTATTTT